This TCR beta chain was observed in a study of cytomegalovirus exposure and HLA in healthy donors. The CDR3 is 13 amino acids. V shed 6 bases and J shed 0 bases, with 9 bases lying between them. The germline CDR1 and CDR2 sequences are MNHEY and SMNVEV (reference sequence). Use of 60 Vbeta and 13 Jbeta primers characterized the PCR. Measured with immunoSEQ multiplex PCR; TCRdb has only the in-frame clones, and not every one. The sample lists 90,000 to 120,000 clones; roughly 82% were seen once. This clone turned up a few times. This receptor was taken from a man aged 25-45 years in good health and CMV-seropositive. The sample consisted of PBMCs. The chain joins TRBV27 to TRBJ2-7, with D possibly matching TRBD1 (5 bases). CDR3 protein: CASRLTVSYEQYF. In DNA form, the CDR3 reads TGTGCCAGCAGATTGACAGTCTCCTACGAGCAGTACTTC.